This TCR beta chain was identified during a study of regulatory T cells in long-lasting Graves disease. The length of the CDR3 is 15 residues. Trimming pared 4 bases from V and 0 bases from J, leaving 7 bases between. Study results and caveats: Preferential use of TRBV28, TRBJ1-2 and TRBJ2-5 was seen in persistent disease.

Library construction for TCR beta used iRepertoire HTBI primers and Arm-PCR of CDR3 regions. TCRdb used MiXCR to reprocess the multiplex PCR reads, holding one entry per CDR3 protein. The sample yields some 230,000 distinct CDR3 sequences, around 20% seen once. Time point of the sample: newly diagnosed GD, antithyroid drugs for less than 3 months. The authors made the TCR library using RNA they extracted from PBMCs. This clonotype showed up many times. The target antigen is unknown. The TCR was taken from a female donor with Graves disease. V gene TRBV12-3 or TRBV12-4 combines with J gene TRBJ2-6; TRBD1 might be the D (5 bases). The sequenced sample was peripheral blood mononuclear cells (PBMCs), obtained at new diagnosis, from a patient treated with antithyroid drugs. The CDR3 coding sequence is TGTGCCAGCAGTTACAGGTACTCTGGGGCCAACGTCCTGACTTTC. It encodes CASSYRYSGANVLTF.